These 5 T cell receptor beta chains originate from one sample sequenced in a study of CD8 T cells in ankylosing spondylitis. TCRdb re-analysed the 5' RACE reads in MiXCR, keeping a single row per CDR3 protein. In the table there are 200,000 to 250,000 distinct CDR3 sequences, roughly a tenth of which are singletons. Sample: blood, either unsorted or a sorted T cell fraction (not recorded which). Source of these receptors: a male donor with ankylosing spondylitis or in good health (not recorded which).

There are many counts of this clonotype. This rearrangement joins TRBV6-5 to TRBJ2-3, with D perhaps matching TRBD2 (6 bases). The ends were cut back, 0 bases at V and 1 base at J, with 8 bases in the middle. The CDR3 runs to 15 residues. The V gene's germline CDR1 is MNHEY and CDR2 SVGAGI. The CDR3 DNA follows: TGTGCCAGCAGTTACTCTGGACTACGCACAGATACGCAGTATTTT. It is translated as CASSYSGLRTDTQYF.

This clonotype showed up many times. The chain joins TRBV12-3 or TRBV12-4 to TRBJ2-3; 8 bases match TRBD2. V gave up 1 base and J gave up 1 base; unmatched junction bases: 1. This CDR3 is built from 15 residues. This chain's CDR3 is CASSLDGGGTDTQYF. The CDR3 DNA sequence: TGTGCCAGCAGTTTAGACGGGGGGGGCACAGATACGCAGTATTTT.

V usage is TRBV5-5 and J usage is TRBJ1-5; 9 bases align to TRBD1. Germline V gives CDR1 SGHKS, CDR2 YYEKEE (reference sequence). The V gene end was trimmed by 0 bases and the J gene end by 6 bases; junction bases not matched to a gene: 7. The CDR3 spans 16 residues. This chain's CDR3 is CASSLGDRVVSQPQHF. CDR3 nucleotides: TGTGCCAGCAGCTTGGGGGACAGGGTGGTTAGTCAGCCCCAGCATTTT.

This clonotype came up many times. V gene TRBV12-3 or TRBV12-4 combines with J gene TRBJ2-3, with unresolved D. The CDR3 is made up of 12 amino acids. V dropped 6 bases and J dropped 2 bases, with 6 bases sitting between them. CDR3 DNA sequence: TGTGCCAGCAGGATGGACACAGATACGCAGTATTTT. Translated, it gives CASRMDTDTQYF.

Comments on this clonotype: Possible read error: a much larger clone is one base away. CDR3 nucleotides: TGTGCCAGCAGCTTAGCCCATCGCACAGATACGCAGTATTTT. Translation gives CASSLAHRTDTQYF. The chain joins TRBV7-2 to TRBJ2-3, with D hard to call. Germline V gene data show CDR1 as SGHTA and CDR2 as FQGNSA. This CDR3 is built from 14 residues. Between the trimmed V and J ends, which lost 0 bases and 1 base, there was a span of 5 bases.